Following are 24 T cell receptor beta chains from one sample sequenced in a study of T cells in localized non-small cell lung cancer. The assay was immunoSEQ multiplex PCR, and TCRdb's table has in-frame clones only and misses some. The repertoire holds about 53,000 clones, approximately 88% seen once, with roughly 17% in the top ten. The source material was peripheral blood mononuclear cells, sampled before any cancer treatment. The receptors were gathered from a man aged 35 to 70 with stage III lung adenocarcinoma.

The rearrangement joins TRBV11-3 to TRBJ2-1; TRBD1 or TRBD2 may be the D gene (5 bases each). CDR1 and CDR2 from the germline V gene are SGHNT and YENEEA. The CDR3 totals 13 residues. With 3 bases removed from V and 5 bases from J, the gap between germline ends came to 8 bases. CDR3 sequence: CASSFRDDNEQFF. The CDR3 DNA is TGTGCCAGCAGCTTCCGGGACGACAATGAGCAGTTCTTC.

In its sample, this clone was seen a few times. This sequence joins TRBV14 and TRBJ2-2, with D unresolved. With 1 base removed from V and 7 bases from J, the gap between germline ends came to 1 base. The germline V gene encodes CDR1 SGHDN and CDR2 FVKESK. The CDR3 is 11 residues long. This chain's CDR3 is CASSQGGELFF. The DNA of the CDR3 is TGTGCCAGCAGCCAAGGCGGGGAGCTGTTTTTT.

The gene calls are TRBV5-1 and TRBJ2-3, with unresolved D. Per germline, CDR1 SGHRS and CDR2 YFSETQ. The CDR3 is made up of 15 amino acids. The V and J ends lost 0 bases and 6 bases respectively, with 14 bases between them. CDR3 region: CASSLANADKDTQYF. DNA for the CDR3: TGCGCCAGCAGCTTGGCAAACGCGGATAAGGATACGCAGTATTTT.

This clone turned up a few times. The chain joins TRBV30 to TRBJ1-5; TRBD1 matches at 8 bases. J gave up 5 bases and V 2 bases, and 8 bases lay outside the gene matches. This CDR3 is 15 amino acids long. CDR1 is GTSNPN and CDR2 is SVGIG in the germline V gene (reference sequence). CDR3 loop: CAWSYRTGLDQPQHF. The CDR3 nucleotides read TGTGCCTGGAGTTACCGGACAGGGCTAGATCAGCCCCAGCATTTT.

The chain is built from TRBV7-9 and TRBJ2-1; TRBD2 matches 9 bases. This CDR3 region has 17 residues. Germline V lookup: CDR1 SEHNR, CDR2 FQNEAQ (reference sequence). V lost 0 bases to trimming and J lost 4 bases; unmatched junction nucleotides: 7. CDR3 DNA sequence: TGTGCCAGCAGCTTAGCGCCCCAGCGGGGGGCTTACAATGAGCAGTTCTTC. It encodes CASSLAPQRGAYNEQFF.

The CDR3 protein is CASSPVALEQFF. In DNA, the CDR3 is TGTGCCAGCAGCCCCGTTGCACTCGAGCAGTTCTTC. The chain combines TRBV14 with TRBJ2-1; D remains unclear. Germline CDR1 and CDR2: SGHDN and FVKESK. The V gene lost 4 bases and the J gene lost 10 bases, with 11 bases spanning the gap. The CDR3 runs to 12 residues.

This chain links TRBV5-4 with TRBJ2-3; D is possibly TRBD1 (6 bases). CDR1 SGHNT and CDR2 YYREEE come from the germline V gene (reference sequence). The V end lost 0 bases, the J end lost 0 bases, and 8 bases lay between the germline ends. The CDR3 has 15 residues. The CDR3 region is CASSLDQGSTDTQYF. The CDR3, as DNA: TGTGCCAGCAGCTTGGACCAGGGGAGCACAGATACGCAGTATTTT.

DNA of the CDR3: TGTGCCAGTATGCGCGGGCCTAATGAAAAACTGTTTTTT. This encodes CASMRGPNEKLFF. The chain recombines TRBV19 with TRBJ1-4; no reliable D call. This CDR3 has 13 residues. The V and J ends lost 7 bases and 3 bases respectively, with 9 bases between them. Germline values: CDR1 LNHDA, CDR2 SQIVND (reference sequence).

This rearrangement joins TRBV7-3 to TRBJ2-3; D is unclear. CDR1 and CDR2 (germline): SGHTA, FQGTGA. With 2 bases removed from V and 2 bases from J, the gap between germline ends came to 11 bases. CDR3 length equals 15 residues. This CDR3 is CASSLGLAVTDTQYF. DNA of the CDR3: TGTGCCAGCAGCTTAGGCCTGGCGGTCACAGATACGCAGTATTTT. Using reference TRBV7-3 and TRBJ2-3 for the parts outside the CDR3, the full variable domain is GAGVSQTPSNKVTEKGKYVELRCDPISGHTALYWYRQSLGQGPEFLIYFQGTGAADDSGLPNDRFFAVRPEGSVSTLKIQRTERGDSAVYLCASSLGLAVTDTQYFGPGTRLTVL.

The chain is built from TRBV5-1 and TRBJ2-7; D not resolved. V was clipped by 5 bases and J by 3 bases, with 9 bases between them. The CDR3 runs 12 residues. Looked up from germline, CDR1 is SGHRS and CDR2 is YFSETQ. In nucleotides, the CDR3 is TGCGCCAGCAGGGACCAGGACTACGAGCAGTACTTC. This encodes CASRDQDYEQYF.

The gene calls are TRBV30 and TRBJ2-5; tentative D call: TRBD1 (6 bases). V shed 7 bases and J shed 2 bases, with 17 bases lying between them. CDR3 length: 14 amino acids. Germline CDR1 and CDR2: GTSNPN and SVGIG (reference sequence). The CDR3 reads CASPGADAQETQYF. The CDR3 coding sequence is TGTGCCTCCCCAGGGGCGGACGCTCAAGAGACCCAGTACTTC.

This CDR3 reads CASSASQGAVYGYTF. In nucleotides, the CDR3 is TGTGCCAGCAGCGCCAGTCAGGGGGCCGTCTATGGCTACACCTTC. V gene TRBV5-8 combines with J gene TRBJ1-2, with 8 bases matching TRBD1. The CDR3 is made up of 15 amino acids. V lost 4 bases, J lost 4 bases, and 9 bases stayed unmatched. CDR1 is SGHTS, CDR2 YDEGEE, per germline. Variable domain in full (rest from reference TRBV5-8 and TRBJ1-2): EAGVTQSPTHLIKTRGQQATLRCSPISGHTSVYWYQQALGLGLQFLLWYDEGEERNRGNFPPRFSGRQFPNYSSELNVNALELEDSALYLCASSASQGAVYGYTFGSGTRLTVV.

The chain couples TRBV27 to TRBJ1-5; D call uncertain. The CDR3 is 13 amino acids. V lost 6 bases to trimming and J lost 3 bases, with 9 bases between them. Germline-derived CDR1 and CDR2 are MNHEY and SMNVEV (reference sequence). The CDR3 spells CASRLQFNQPQHF. CDR3 bases: TGTGCCAGCAGGCTTCAGTTCAATCAGCCCCAGCATTTT.

This clone is a singleton in its sample. The chain combines TRBV19 with TRBJ2-7; 7 bases are a match to TRBD1. Trimming at V came to 6 bases and at J to 4 bases, leaving 3 bases not matched to a gene. The CDR3 covers 12 residues. Germline V CDR1 and CDR2: LNHDA, SQIVND (reference sequence). CDR3 sequence: CASSPTGYEQYF. For the CDR3, the DNA is TGTGCCAGTAGCCCGACAGGGTACGAGCAGTACTTC. Combining the CDR3 with reference TRBV19 and TRBJ2-7 gives the whole variable domain DGGITQSPKYLFRKEGQNVTLSCEQNLNHDAMYWYRQDPGQGLRLIYYSQIVNDFQKGDIAEGYSVSREKKESFPLTVTSAQKNPTAFYLCASSPTGYEQYFGPGTRLTVT.

The J gene is TRBJ1-6, the V gene TRBV30; 10 positions agree with TRBD1. The CDR3 contains 13 residues. V shed 4 bases and J 10 bases; nucleotides not matched to a gene: 4. Germline V lookup: CDR1 GTSNPN, CDR2 SVGIG (reference sequence). The CDR3 nucleotides are TGTGCCTGGACGGGACAGGGGAACTCACCCCTCCACTTT. It codes for CAWTGQGNSPLHF.

The chain uses TRBV6-6 and TRBJ2-1, with D hard to call. V lost 10 bases to trimming and J lost 6 bases, with 10 bases between them. Germline assignment: CDR1 MNHNY and CDR2 SVGAGI (reference sequence). This CDR3 has 11 amino acids. The CDR3 region is CATMKGNEQFF. The CDR3 bases are TGTGCCACAATGAAGGGCAATGAGCAGTTCTTC.

The chain is built from TRBV2 and TRBJ1-4; D gene ambiguous. Trimming shortened V by 6 bases and J by 0 bases, and 5 bases separated the two germline ends. This CDR3 is 13 amino acids long. CDR1 is SNHLY and CDR2 is FYNNEI in the germline V gene. The CDR3 DNA reads TGTGCCAGCAGAGGCACAACTAATGAAAAACTGTTTTTT. Protein product: CASRGTTNEKLFF.

The V gene is TRBV5-6, the J gene TRBJ2-5; D may be TRBD1 (6 bases). Per germline, CDR1 SGHDT and CDR2 YYEEEE. The CDR3 runs to 14 residues. Trimming pared 3 bases from V and 3 bases from J, leaving 12 bases between. DNA of the CDR3: TGTGCCAGCAGCTGGCAGCAGGGGAAAGAGACCCAGTACTTC. This encodes CASSWQQGKETQYF.

The chain joins TRBV9 to TRBJ1-6; 7 bases map to TRBD1. CDR1 and CDR2 from the germline V gene are SGDLS and YYNGEE. The CDR3 loop spans 14 amino acids. J lost 11 bases, V lost 0 bases, and 5 bases had no gene match. CDR3 protein: CASSVEQGQTPLHF. The CDR3 DNA follows: TGTGCCAGCAGCGTAGAACAGGGACAGACACCCCTCCACTTT.

The CDR3 coding sequence is TGTGCCTGGACGGGAGGGCCGCAAGAGACCCAGTACTTC. Its translation: CAWTGGPQETQYF. The chain combines TRBV30 with TRBJ2-5; TRBD2 aligns across 8 bases. Losses at the gene ends were 4 bases for V and 2 bases for J; bases not matched to a gene: 3. Looked up from germline, CDR1 is GTSNPN and CDR2 is SVGIG (reference sequence). The CDR3 runs 13 residues.

The chain links TRBV19 to TRBJ2-3; 9 bases are a match to TRBD2. V lost 7 bases, J lost 5 bases, and 10 bases stayed unmatched. The length of the CDR3 is 15 residues. Looked up from germline, CDR1 is LNHDA and CDR2 is SQIVND (reference sequence). The CDR3: CASIHSGSYKDTQYF. In nucleotides, the CDR3 is TGTGCCAGTATCCATAGCGGGAGCTATAAAGATACGCAGTATTTT.

This rearrangement joins TRBV7-3 to TRBJ2-2; no clear D gene. Germline V gives CDR1 SGHTA, CDR2 FQGTGA. V lost 2 bases and J 6 bases, leaving 4 bases between the germline ends. The CDR3 runs to 12 residues. The CDR3 reads CASSLSAGELFF. CDR3 coding DNA: TGTGCCAGCAGCTTATCAGCCGGGGAGCTGTTTTTT.

The chain joins TRBV6-5 to TRBJ1-2; TRBD1 agrees at 7 bases. Looked up from germline, CDR1 is MNHEY and CDR2 is SVGAGI. V lost 7 bases and J lost 5; bases outside the gene matches: 7. The length of the CDR3 is 13 residues. CDR3 sequence (DNA): TGTGCCAGCACTCGCCAGGGGGAATATGGCTACACCTTC. Residues: CASTRQGEYGYTF.

The chain employs TRBV6-6 and TRBJ2-1, with a weak D call TRBD1 (6 bases). V lost 8 bases, J lost 10 bases, and 18 bases lay in between. Germline V gene lookup returns CDR1 MNHNY and CDR2 SVGAGI (reference sequence). The CDR3 covers 13 residues. CDR3 in DNA: TGTGCCAGCGGAAAATCGGCAGGGGTCGAGCAGTTCTTC. It yields the protein CASGKSAGVEQFF.